This T cell receptor (beta chain) is drawn from a study of shared clonotypes between healthy human individuals (dated by TCRdb to about 2020). Notes on the research overall: The cohort included a few men and a couple of women between 18 and 49 years of age. Per donor, three plates each were used for CD4 naive and CD4 memory, two for CD8 naive, and one for CD8 memory. To estimate repertoire size and how much clonotype sharing occurs between individuals, the study deeply sequenced the blood TCR repertoires of roughly 5 healthy adults. To increase sequencing depth and limit assay-specific biases, different laboratories used diverse techniques to prepare libraries and sequence TCR repertoires. Each donor's leukapheresis produced roughly between roughly 0.85 and 9 billion PBMCs. Results the study describes overall, beyond this receptor: Across a handful of donors, about 4.5% of naive CD4, approximately 3.6% of naive CD8, under 2.5% of memory CD4, and roughly 0.4% of memory CD8 clonotypes were shared. Based on pairwise subsampling, the degree of clonotype sharing among donors was expected to be affected by sequencing depth. Incomplete sequencing was indicated by rarefaction of sorted-subset datasets, despite the large sequencing depth. Estimated clonotype richness was generally larger for naive than for memory subsets. Sampling was limited to blood, and TCR repertoires in tissue likely differ from TCR repertoires in blood. Because the study included a small number of donors, the genetic and exposure-history diversity represented was limited. Higher generation probabilities were observed for clonotypes shared by all four sorted-subset donors than for non-shared clonotypes.

Using the deep immunoSEQ assay, TCR CDR3 regions were amplified from genomic DNA by multiplex PCR. Genomic DNA extracted from each cell subset was distributed evenly over all wells of several immunoSEQ 96-well plates, and each plate served as one replicate. Each replicate PCR for sorted subsets received around 210 ng genomic DNA, equal to 30,000 or so T cell genomes. Purified libraries were measured with a Qubit 3.0 fluorometer, size-checked on a Bioanalyzer 2100, and measured again with the KAPA Library Quantification kit. A separate single-read 150-cycle Illumina NextSeq 550 flow cell was used to sequence each immunoSEQ 96-well plate. In the original analysis: Because the immunoSEQ output included only junctional sequences and no quality scores, the filtering could not be the same as the filtering used for full-length reads. Sequences were annotated with PyIR, a Python wrapper for IgBLAST v1.9, using IMGT germline references to assign V/J genes and CDR3. Reads were removed for weak V/J assignments (E-value above 1e-6), missing CDR3, stop codons, out-of-frame junctions, or ambiguous translated residues. V3J clonotypes were defined as sequences sharing the same inferred V gene, J gene, and CDR3 amino acid sequence. To compute the percentage overlap between repertoires, the number of shared unique clonotypes was divided by the size of the smaller repertoire. Richness of each repertoire was evaluated using RTK rarefaction, the Chao1 estimator, and Recon v2.1 estimates of unobserved clonotypes. For all TCRbeta clonotypes obtained by the gDNA method from a few donors, generation probabilities were computed with OLGA. TCRdb provides this immuneACCESS table in a form limited to in-frame rearrangements. Some clones are lacking; in checked studies, under half of them reflect an unresolved V gene, and why the rest are absent is not known. The V and J calls and clone size were taken over from that table, and D and trimming were inferred from the DNA. This sample holds 1,100,000 or so clones; around 78% were observed only once. In total, the top ten clones hold about 0.52% of the sample.

As to this clone: What this receptor recognizes is not known. One base away there is no much larger clone; base qualities are not given.

The donors were healthy, HIV-negative adults who had no recently reported acute infections or vaccinations. Only Caucasian adults living in Nashville, Tennessee, USA were represented among the donors. CD4+ T cells were enriched by magnetic negative selection; naive cells were then positively selected on CD45RA, and the negative fraction formed the memory subset. Blood was obtained by leukapheresis, after which PBMCs were separated by Ficoll-Histopaque density gradient centrifugation and cryopreserved in liquid nitrogen vapor phase. Analytical flow cytometry was used to check the purity and quantity of each magnetically sorted T cell population. From each sorted fraction, genomic DNA was isolated and quantified by UV absorbance on a Nanodrop 2000c. From V the trimming removes 5 bases and from J it removes 4 bases, while the gene matches leave 10 bases of the junction unaccounted for. Reading the germline V gene gives CDR1 SGHTA and CDR2 FQGNSA. The CDR3 spans 16 residues, from the cysteine through the phenylalanine. Only the CDR3 part of the read is kept: 48 bases, read in frame from the first base.

Material: memory CD4+ T cells from PBMCs. The sample's cell subset or site label, in plain terms: CD45RA-negative fraction. Recombination joined TRBV7-2 with TRBJ1-5; TRBD1 matches 8 bases in the middle. The receptor was isolated from a man aged 18 to 29 in good health. Some clones in this sample may be carry-over from other donors' samples. The nucleotide sequence reads TGTGCCAGCAGCGCCCACGGACAGGGCGCGAATCAGCCCCAGCATTTT. It is translated as CASSAHGQGANQPQHF.